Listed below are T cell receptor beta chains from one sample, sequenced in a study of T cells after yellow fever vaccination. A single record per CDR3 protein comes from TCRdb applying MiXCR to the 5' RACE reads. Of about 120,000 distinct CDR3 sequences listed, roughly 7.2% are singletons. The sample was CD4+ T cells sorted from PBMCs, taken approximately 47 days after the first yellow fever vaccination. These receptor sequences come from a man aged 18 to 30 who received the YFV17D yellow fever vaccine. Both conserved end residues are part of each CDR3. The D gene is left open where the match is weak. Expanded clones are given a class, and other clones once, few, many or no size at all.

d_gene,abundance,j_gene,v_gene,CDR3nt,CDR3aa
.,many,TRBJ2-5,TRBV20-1,TGCAGTGCGGACCAAGAGACCCAGTACTTC,CSADQETQYF
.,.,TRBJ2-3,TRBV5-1,TGCGCCAGCTGCCTGCAACATCAGGGGGGTACGCAGTATTTT,CASCLQHQGGTQYF
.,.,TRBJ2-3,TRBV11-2,TGTGCCCACGAGTCGACCCGAGTACATACGCAGTATTTT,CAHESTRVHTQYF
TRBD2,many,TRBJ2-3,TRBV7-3,TGTGCCAGCAGCCGGACTAGCCCTACGCAGTATTTT,CASSRTSPTQYF
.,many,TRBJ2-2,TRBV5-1,TGCGCCAGCAGCCCAGGGGTCAACGGGGAGCTGTTTTTT,CASSPGVNGELFF
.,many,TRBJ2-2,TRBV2,TGTGCCAGCAGCGAAACGGGCTTCACCGGGGAGCTGTTTTTT,CASSETGFTGELFF
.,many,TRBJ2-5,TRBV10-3,TGTGCCATCGGTACGGAGCAAGAGACCCAGTACTTC,CAIGTEQETQYF
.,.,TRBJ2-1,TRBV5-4,TGTGCCAGCAGCCGGACATGGACCTTAAGCTCCTACAATGAGCAGTTCTTC,CASSRTWTLSSYNEQFF
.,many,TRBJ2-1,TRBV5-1,TGCGCCAGCAGCTTGGAAGGTCAGCGGAATGAGCAGTTCTTC,CASSLEGQRNEQFF
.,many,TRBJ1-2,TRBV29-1,TGCAGCGTTGATCGGGGGAACTATGGCTACACCTTC,CSVDRGNYGYTF
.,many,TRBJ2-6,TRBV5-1,TGCGCCAGCAACCCGATCTCTGGGGCCAACGTCCTGACTTTC,CASNPISGANVLTF
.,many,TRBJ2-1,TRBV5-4,TGTGCCAGCAGCTTGTCGGGTTACAATGAGCAGTTCTTC,CASSLSGYNEQFF
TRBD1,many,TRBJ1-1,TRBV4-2,TGTGCCAGCAGCCAAGAGAAGGGGACAGGGATCACTGAAGCTTTCTTT,CASSQEKGTGITEAFF
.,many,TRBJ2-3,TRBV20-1,TGCAGTGCTAGGTTCGTTTCAGATACGCAGTATTTT,CSARFVSDTQYF
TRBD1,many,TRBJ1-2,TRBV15,TGTGCCACCAGGGCAGGGGGAGATAACTATGGCTACACCTTC,CATRAGGDNYGYTF
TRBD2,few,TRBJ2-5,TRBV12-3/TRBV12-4,TGTGCCAGCAGTTTCCGAGGACTAGGCCCGCGGGAGACCCAGTACTTC,CASSFRGLGPRETQYF
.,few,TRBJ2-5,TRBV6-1,TGTGCCAGCAGTGAAGTGGTAGAGACCCAGTACTTC,CASSEVVETQYF
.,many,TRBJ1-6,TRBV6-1,TGTGCCAGCAGTGACCAGATTAATTCACCCCTCCACTTT,CASSDQINSPLHF
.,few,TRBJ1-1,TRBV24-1,TGTGCCACCAGTGATTTGACAGGACCGAATACTGAAGCTTTCTTT,CATSDLTGPNTEAFF
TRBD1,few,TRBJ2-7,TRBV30,TGTGCCAGATCGCAGGGGGTAGGGGTCGAGCAGTACTTC,CARSQGVGVEQYF
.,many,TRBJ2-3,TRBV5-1,TGCGCCAGCAGCTTCACCCACAGCACAGATACGCAGTATTTT,CASSFTHSTDTQYF
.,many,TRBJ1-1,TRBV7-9,TGTGCCAGCAGCGACCTTAAGTGGGCGGGAAACACTGAAGCTTTCTTT,CASSDLKWAGNTEAFF
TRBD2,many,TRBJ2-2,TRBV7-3,TGTGCCAGCAGGCCACCGGGACTAGCTGTCGCCGGGGAGCTGTTTTTT,CASRPPGLAVAGELFF
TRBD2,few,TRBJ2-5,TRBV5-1,TGCGCCAGCAGCTTGGCGATTTGGCGGGGGGTGTCTGAGACCCAGTACTTC,CASSLAIWRGVSETQYF